The 7 T cell receptor beta chains listed next were all sequenced from one sample in a study of T cells in Graves' hyperthyroidism and ophthalmopathy. Researchers amplified the TCR beta CDR3 regions from RNA transcripts. With the HTBI primer set, the TCR CDR3 went through a first round of RT-PCR. TCRdb reprocessed the multiplex PCR reads via MiXCR and lists one record per CDR3 protein. The sample has about 740,000 distinct CDR3 sequences; less than 15% are singletons. Sequencing was done on a sample of blood. These receptor sequences come from a young woman with Graves' hyperthyroidism.

This chain uses TRBV29-1 with TRBJ2-1; 8 bases map to TRBD2. The CDR3 has 15 residues. The J segment lost 0 bases and the V segment lost 5 bases, leaving 6 bases of the junction unmatched. Germline CDR1 SQVTM, CDR2 ANQGSEA. Here the CDR3 reads CSVPRLAPSYNEQFF. As DNA, the CDR3 is TGCAGCGTTCCCAGACTAGCGCCCTCCTACAATGAGCAGTTCTTC.

At least ten counts were recorded for this clonotype. The chain carries TRBV2 and TRBJ2-1, with 8 bases identical to TRBD2. V lost 6 bases and J lost 8; bases outside the gene matches: 15. Germline V gene sequence: CDR1 SNHLY, CDR2 FYNNEI. This CDR3 is built from 16 residues. The CDR3 loop reads CASRDLVSGRTHEQFF. CDR3 DNA: TGTGCCAGCAGAGACCTAGTGAGCGGGAGAACCCATGAGCAGTTCTTC.

This clonotype was observed a few times. This sequence joins TRBV24-1 and TRBJ2-3; a possible D gene is TRBD1 (5 bases). The germline V and J ends were trimmed by 2 bases and 0 bases, with 17 bases remaining between them. This CDR3 region has 18 residues. Germline V CDR1 and CDR2: KGHDR, SFDVKD. The CDR3 DNA reads TGTGCCACCAGTGATTACCCGAAGGGGCATCAGAGCACAGATACGCAGTATTTT. It encodes CATSDYPKGHQSTDTQYF.

The V gene is TRBV6-2 or TRBV6-3, the J gene TRBJ2-2; no clear D. The V and J ends lost 2 bases and 4 bases respectively, with 8 bases between them. Germline assignment: CDR1 MNHEY and CDR2 SVGEGT. This CDR3 is 14 amino acids long. CDR3 nucleotides: TGTGCCAGCAGTTACGGTTATAGCACCGGGGAGCTGTTTTTT. Protein sequence: CASSYGYSTGELFF.

The chain has TRBV24-1 and TRBJ2-1, with 9 bases that match TRBD2. Germline lookup yields CDR1 KGHDR and CDR2 SFDVKD. The CDR3 has 16 residues. V lost 4 bases to trimming and J lost 2 bases; unmatched junction nucleotides: 5. The CDR3 nucleotides read TGTGCCACCAGTGACCCTAGCGGGGCGGCCTACAATGAGCAGTTCTTC. Its translation is CATSDPSGAAYNEQFF.

The V gene is TRBV19, the J gene TRBJ2-1; 8 nucleotides line up with TRBD2. The length of the CDR3 is 17 residues. J was trimmed by 0 bases and V by 4 bases; bases with no gene match: 8. Germline V CDR1 and CDR2: LNHDA, SQIVND (reference sequence). The CDR3 region is CASSTPAAGDSYNEQFF. The CDR3 DNA reads as TGTGCCAGTAGTACCCCCGCAGCGGGAGACTCCTACAATGAGCAGTTCTTC.

This clonotype has ten or more counts. The chain employs TRBV14 and TRBJ2-1; D not resolved. CDR3 size: 12 residues. CDR1 and CDR2 from the germline V gene are SGHDN and FVKESK. V lost 1 base, J lost 5 bases, and 3 bases lay in between. The CDR3: CASSQGDNEQFF. CDR3 coding DNA: TGTGCCAGCAGCCAAGGGGACAATGAGCAGTTCTTC. The entire variable domain, with the rest obtained from reference TRBV14 and TRBJ2-1, is as follows: EAGVTQFPSHSVIEKGQTVTLRCDPISGHDNLYWYRRVMGKEIKFLLHFVKESKQDESGMPNNRFLAERTGGTYSTLKVQPAELEDSGVYFCASSQGDNEQFFGPGTRLTVL.